A single sample is the source of the 25 T cell receptor beta chains below, sequenced in a study of identical twins. Each CDR3 protein is one row after TCRdb ran MiXCR on the 5' RACE reads. The sample has under 800,000 distinct CDR3 sequences; 21% are singletons. These same records also appear under a second study, on T cells expressing NK-cell markers.

The material sequenced was PBMCs. The receptors derive from a woman under 30 in good health.

The chain couples TRBV20-1 to TRBJ2-1; the match to TRBD1 covers 8 bases. V dropped 1 base and J dropped 4; count of bases not matched to a gene: 3. The CDR3 sequence is 14 residues long. Germline V CDR1 and CDR2: DFQATT, SNEGSKA (reference sequence). As DNA, the CDR3 is TGCAGTGCTAGAGGGACAGGGATTTACAATGAGCAGTTCTTC. As protein: CSARGTGIYNEQFF.

The gene calls are TRBV28 and TRBJ2-7; 13 nucleotides line up with TRBD2. Trimming removed 4 bases from V and 7 bases from J; junction bases left unmatched: 7. Germline loops: CDR1 MDHEN, CDR2 SYDVKM. The CDR3 is 15 residues long. The CDR3 is CASSYETSGRPEQYF. The CDR3 DNA reads as TGTGCCAGCAGTTATGAGACTAGCGGGAGGCCTGAGCAGTACTTC. The variable domain in full, completed from reference TRBV28 and TRBJ2-7, reads DVKVTQSSRYLVKRTGEKVFLECVQDMDHENMFWYRQDPGLGLRLIYFSYDVKMKEKGDIPEGYSVSREKKERFSLILESASTNQTSMYLCASSYETSGRPEQYFGPGTRLTVT.

This chain links TRBV20-1 with TRBJ2-3; TRBD2 matches 7 bases. The trim removed 3 bases at V and 0 bases at J, leaving 6 bases unmatched. This CDR3 spans 15 amino acids. Germline lookup yields CDR1 DFQATT and CDR2 SNEGSKA (reference sequence). The CDR3 region is CSARVARESTDTQYF. CDR3 nucleotide sequence: TGCAGTGCTAGGGTCGCGCGGGAGAGCACAGATACGCAGTATTTT.

This clonotype was recorded a few times. The rearrangement joins TRBV30 to TRBJ1-2; possibly TRBD1 for D (5 bases). The ends were cut back, 8 bases at V and 5 bases at J, with 12 bases in the middle. The length of the CDR3 is 11 residues. CDR1 and CDR2 from the germline V gene are GTSNPN and SVGIG (reference sequence). The CDR3 loop reads CAKQTAYGYTF. CDR3 DNA: TGTGCCAAACAGACAGCGTATGGCTACACCTTC.

J is TRBJ2-1 and V is TRBV5-1; D might be TRBD2 (6 bases). Looked up from germline, CDR1 is SGHRS and CDR2 is YFSETQ. The CDR3 is 15 amino acids. The V end was cut by 0 bases, the J end by 8 bases, with 15 bases between. This chain's CDR3 is CASSLDPGSADEQFF. The CDR3 nucleotides read TGCGCCAGCAGCTTGGATCCCGGGAGTGCCGATGAGCAGTTCTTC.

The rearrangement joins TRBV19 to TRBJ2-7; maybe TRBD1 (6 bases). Germline V gene sequence: CDR1 LNHDA, CDR2 SQIVND (reference sequence). The CDR3 has 14 residues. The germline V and J ends were trimmed by 1 base and 1 base, with 8 bases remaining between them. The CDR3: CASSIGRGSYEQYF. The CDR3 DNA sequence: TGTGCCAGTAGTATAGGTAGGGGGTCCTACGAGCAGTACTTC.

This clonotype has at least ten counts. The V and J genes are TRBV6-5 and TRBJ1-6; unclear D gene. CDR1 and CDR2 (germline): MNHEY, SVGAGI. The CDR3 has 14 amino acids. With 2 bases removed from V and 10 bases from J, the gap between germline ends came to 12 bases. DNA of the CDR3: TGTGCCAGCAGTTACGAATTCAGGACCTCACCCCTCCACTTT. It specifies CASSYEFRTSPLHF.

V and J are TRBV27 and TRBJ2-1; TRBD2 aligns across 7 bases. J lost 0 bases, V lost 6 bases, and 14 bases had no gene match. The V gene's germline CDR1 is MNHEY and CDR2 SMNVEV (reference sequence). The CDR3 has 18 amino acids. The CDR3 here is CASSSRGDSGLSYNEQFF. CDR3 nucleotide sequence: TGTGCCAGCAGCTCTCGGGGGGATAGCGGTCTCTCCTACAATGAGCAGTTCTTC.

J is TRBJ1-1 and V is TRBV5-1; D not certain. V lost 7 bases and J 4 bases, leaving 17 bases between the germline ends. This CDR3 spans 14 amino acids. Germline CDR1 reads SGHRS; CDR2 reads YFSETQ. CDR3 DNA sequence: TGCGCCAGCGCCACGGACGGCCGATTCACTGAAGCTTTCTTT. Translating it yields CASATDGRFTEAFF.

Regarding this clonotype: One base away lies a much larger clone, so this may be a sequencing read error. The rearrangement links TRBV29-1 to TRBJ2-7, with 7 bases fitting TRBD2. The CDR3 sequence is 13 residues long. The V segment lost 4 bases and the J segment 0 bases; nucleotides outside the gene matches: 3. Germline V gives CDR1 SQVTM, CDR2 ANQGSEA. The CDR3 DNA follows: TGCAGCGTTGTGGGAGGGAGCTCCTACGAGCAGTACTTC. This encodes CSVVGGSSYEQYF.

This clonotype has only a few counts. The V gene is TRBV5-1, the J gene TRBJ2-3, with D perhaps matching TRBD2 (7 bases). V was pared by 5 bases and J by 5 bases, with 9 bases between. This CDR3 has 12 amino acids. In germline, CDR1 is SGHRS, CDR2 YFSETQ. The CDR3 sequence is CASRGGGDTQYF. CDR3 coding DNA: TGCGCCAGCAGAGGGGGGGGAGATACGCAGTATTTT. The full variable domain, its missing parts supplied by reference TRBV5-1 and TRBJ2-3, is KAGVTQTPRYLIKTRGQQVTLSCSPISGHRSVSWYQQTPGQGLQFLFEYFSETQRNKGNFPGRFSGRQFSNSRSEMNVSTLELGDSALYLCASRGGGDTQYFGPGTRLTVL.

The chain employs TRBV5-1 and TRBJ2-5; D is possibly TRBD2 (6 bases). In germline, CDR1 is SGHRS, CDR2 YFSETQ. This CDR3 spans 16 amino acids. The CDR3 protein is CPPGEGGRDTQETQYF. The CDR3 DNA follows: TGCCCACCGGGGGAAGGCGGCCGAGACACTCAAGAGACCCAGTACTTC.

This clonotype was detected a few times. The chain combines TRBV5-1 with TRBJ2-1, with no clear D. Germline CDR1 reads SGHRS; CDR2 reads YFSETQ. The CDR3 consists of 13 residues. The V end was cut by 0 bases, the J end by 10 bases, with 11 bases between. This CDR3 is CASSLDQDPEQFF. CDR3 coding DNA: TGCGCCAGCAGCTTGGACCAGGACCCCGAGCAGTTCTTC. The variable domain in full, completed from reference TRBV5-1 and TRBJ2-1, reads KAGVTQTPRYLIKTRGQQVTLSCSPISGHRSVSWYQQTPGQGLQFLFEYFSETQRNKGNFPGRFSGRQFSNSRSEMNVSTLELGDSALYLCASSLDQDPEQFFGPGTRLTVL.

V and J are TRBV6-5 and TRBJ2-7; D is possibly TRBD1 (5 bases). The CDR3 is made up of 14 amino acids. Germline values: CDR1 MNHEY, CDR2 SVGAGI. V was pared by 5 bases and J by 2 bases, with 13 bases between. The CDR3 DNA reads TGTGCCAGCAGTGTACTCGCAGGGACCTACGAGCAGTACTTC. Its translation is CASSVLAGTYEQYF.

The chain joins TRBV20-1 to TRBJ1-1; TRBD1 is a possible D gene (5 bases). V was shortened by 0 bases and J by 3 bases, with 11 bases between the two germline ends. This CDR3 comprises 14 residues. Germline CDR1 is DFQATT and CDR2 is SNEGSKA (reference sequence). The CDR3 spells CSARDIGGDTEAFF. The CDR3 nucleotides are TGCAGTGCTAGAGATATCGGGGGGGACACTGAAGCTTTCTTT.

In its sample, this clonotype was seen many times. V usage is TRBV24-1 and J usage is TRBJ1-5, with D possibly TRBD1 on 6 matching bases. The germline CDR1 and CDR2 sequences are KGHDR and SFDVKD. V lost 5 bases to trimming and J lost 5 bases, with 18 bases between them. The CDR3 is 16 amino acids. The CDR3 loop is CATSVGGSTRDQPQHF. For the CDR3, the DNA is TGTGCCACCAGTGTGGGGGGCTCTACCAGGGATCAGCCCCAGCATTTT.

This clonotype was detected many times. The CDR3 is CASRGGSYNEQFF. Here the CDR3 DNA reads TGTGCCAGCAGAGGGGGTTCCTACAATGAGCAGTTCTTC. This chain links TRBV12-3 or TRBV12-4 with TRBJ2-1, with D perhaps TRBD1 (6 bases). V gave up 6 bases and J gave up 1 base, with 7 bases separating them. The CDR3 covers 13 residues.

In this sample, this clonotype turned up a few times. The gene calls are TRBV12-3 or TRBV12-4 and TRBJ2-7; D tentatively fits TRBD1 or TRBD2 (5 bases each). With 3 bases removed from V and 1 base from J, the gap between germline ends came to 10 bases. This CDR3 region has 14 residues. CDR3 bases: TGTGCCAGCAGTTTCCGGGACGGTTCCTACGAGCAGTACTTC. Protein product: CASSFRDGSYEQYF.

In this sample, this clonotype turned up many times. Here the CDR3 DNA reads TGCGCCAGCAGCTTGGGAGCCGGAGAGACCCAGTACTTC. Translated: CASSLGAGETQYF. The chain carries TRBV5-1 and TRBJ2-5; D is ambiguous. The CDR3 contains 13 residues. Trimming removed 0 bases from V and 4 bases from J, with 7 bases in between. The germline CDR1 and CDR2 sequences are SGHRS and YFSETQ. The full variable domain, completed using reference TRBV5-1 and TRBJ2-5, is KAGVTQTPRYLIKTRGQQVTLSCSPISGHRSVSWYQQTPGQGLQFLFEYFSETQRNKGNFPGRFSGRQFSNSRSEMNVSTLELGDSALYLCASSLGAGETQYFGPGTRLLVL.

In its sample, this clonotype was seen many times. CDR3 protein: CAISEFSGGVTTDTQYF. The CDR3 DNA reads as TGTGCCATCAGTGAGTTCTCTGGGGGAGTGACCACAGATACGCAGTATTTT. The J gene is TRBJ2-3, the V gene TRBV10-3; D may match TRBD1 or TRBD2 (5 bases each). Germline-derived CDR1 and CDR2 are ENHRY and SYGVKD. The CDR3 is made up of 17 amino acids. V dropped 1 base and J dropped 2 bases, with 16 bases sitting between them.

This clonotype occurred a few times. The gene calls are TRBV6-1 and TRBJ2-1; D unresolved. The CDR3 has 15 amino acids. Trimming removed 4 bases from V and 8 bases from J, with 18 bases in between. Germline loops: CDR1 MNHNS, CDR2 SASEGT. The CDR3: CASSGGWLPAHEQFF. The CDR3 DNA sequence: TGTGCCAGCAGTGGGGGTTGGCTCCCAGCCCATGAGCAGTTCTTC.

This clonotype was found a few times. The chain carries TRBV3-1 and TRBJ2-3, with D unresolved. The germline CDR1 and CDR2 sequences are LGHDT and YNNKEL (reference sequence). This CDR3 is built from 14 residues. V gave up 8 bases and J gave up 5 bases, with 17 bases separating them. CDR3 amino acids: CASELLGVGDTQYF. The CDR3 DNA sequence: TGTGCCAGCGAGCTCCTTGGGGTCGGAGATACGCAGTATTTT.

The V gene is TRBV10-3, the J gene TRBJ2-7; 7 nucleotides line up with TRBD2. V lost 6 bases, J lost 4 bases, and 3 bases stayed unmatched. The CDR3 sequence is 12 residues long. Germline V gene lookup returns CDR1 ENHRY and CDR2 SYGVKD. CDR3 nucleotide sequence: TGTGCCATCAGACCTAGCGGTTACGAGCAGTACTTC. Translation: CAIRPSGYEQYF.

In its sample, this clonotype was seen a few times. The chain combines TRBV6-2 or TRBV6-3 with TRBJ2-1; 7 nucleotides line up with TRBD1. Germline CDR1 reads MNHEY; CDR2 reads SVGEGT. The length of the CDR3 is 15 residues. V lost 10 bases and J lost 0; bases outside the gene matches: 9. The CDR3 spells CAITTRQGSYNEQFF. The CDR3 DNA is TGTGCCATCACCACTCGACAGGGCTCCTACAATGAGCAGTTCTTC.

The chain has TRBV12-3 or TRBV12-4 and TRBJ2-2; D uncertain. The CDR3 has 16 amino acids. The ends were cut back, 3 bases at V and 1 base at J, with 12 bases in the middle. This chain's CDR3 is CASSLAPSENTGELFF. CDR3 nucleotide sequence: TGTGCCAGCAGTTTGGCCCCTAGTGAGAACACCGGGGAGCTGTTTTTT.